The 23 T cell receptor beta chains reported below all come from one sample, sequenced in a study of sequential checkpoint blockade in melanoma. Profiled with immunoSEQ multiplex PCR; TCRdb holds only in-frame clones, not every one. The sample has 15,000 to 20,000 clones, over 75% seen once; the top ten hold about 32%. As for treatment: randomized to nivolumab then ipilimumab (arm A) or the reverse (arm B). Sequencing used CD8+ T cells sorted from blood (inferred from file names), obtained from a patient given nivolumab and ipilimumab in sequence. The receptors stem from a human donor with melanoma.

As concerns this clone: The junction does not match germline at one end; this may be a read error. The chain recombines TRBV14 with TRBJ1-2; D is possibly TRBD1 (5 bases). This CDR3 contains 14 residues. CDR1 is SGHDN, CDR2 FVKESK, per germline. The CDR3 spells CASSPSGALYGHTF. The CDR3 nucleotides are TGTGCCAGCAGCCCAAGCGGGGCCCTCTATGGCCACACCTTC. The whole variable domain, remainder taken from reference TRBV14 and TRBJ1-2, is EAGVTQFPSHSVIEKGQTVTLRCDPISGHDNLYWYRRVMGKEIKFLLHFVKESKQDESGMPNNRFLAERTGGTYSTLKVQPAELEDSGVYFCASSPSGALYGHTFGSGTRLTVV.

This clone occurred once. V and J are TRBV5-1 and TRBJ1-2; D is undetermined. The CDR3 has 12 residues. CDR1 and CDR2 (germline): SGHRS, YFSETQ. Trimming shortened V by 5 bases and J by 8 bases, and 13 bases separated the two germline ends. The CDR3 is CASSFGSEGYTF. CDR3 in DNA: TGCGCCAGCAGTTTCGGAAGCGAGGGCTACACCTTC.

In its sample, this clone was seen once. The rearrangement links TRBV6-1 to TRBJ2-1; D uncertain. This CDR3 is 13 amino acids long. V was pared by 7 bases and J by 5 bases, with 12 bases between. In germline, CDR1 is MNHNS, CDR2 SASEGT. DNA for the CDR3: TGTGCCAGCAACTCGTATAGCAACAATGAGCAGTTCTTC. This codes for CASNSYSNNEQFF.

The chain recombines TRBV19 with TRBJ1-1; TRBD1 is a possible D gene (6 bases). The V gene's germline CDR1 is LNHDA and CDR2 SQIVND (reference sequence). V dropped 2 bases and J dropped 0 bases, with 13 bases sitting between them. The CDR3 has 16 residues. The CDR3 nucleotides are TGTGCCAGTAGTATAAGGGGGGGACAAGTGAACACTGAAGCTTTCTTT. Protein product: CASSIRGGQVNTEAFF.

The CDR3 DNA reads TGCGCCAGCAGTGCGGCCAGCGGGGGGGTTGGCACCGGGGAGCTGTTTTTT. As protein: CASSAASGGVGTGELFF. V gene TRBV10-1 combines with J gene TRBJ2-2, with TRBD2 identical over 10 bases. Germline trimming cut 4 bases from V and 4 bases from J; bases unmatched to any gene: 9. The CDR3 sequence is 17 residues long. From germline, CDR1 is WNHNN and CDR2 SYGVQD (reference sequence).

The CDR3, as DNA: TGCGCCAGCAGCCAACACACAGATACGCAGTATTTT. As protein: CASSQHTDTQYF. The chain carries TRBV4-1 and TRBJ2-3; no definite D call. Germline V gives CDR1 MGHRA, CDR2 YSYEKL. V was pared by 2 bases and J by 2 bases, with 2 bases between. The CDR3 contains 12 residues.

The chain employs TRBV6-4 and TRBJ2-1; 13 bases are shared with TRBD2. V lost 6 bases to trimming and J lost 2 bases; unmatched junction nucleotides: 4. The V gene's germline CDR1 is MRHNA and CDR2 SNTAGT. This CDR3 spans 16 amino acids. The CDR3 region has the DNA TGTGCCAGCAGCGGACTAGCGGGAGCCCCCTACAATGAGCAGTTCTTC. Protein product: CASSGLAGAPYNEQFF.

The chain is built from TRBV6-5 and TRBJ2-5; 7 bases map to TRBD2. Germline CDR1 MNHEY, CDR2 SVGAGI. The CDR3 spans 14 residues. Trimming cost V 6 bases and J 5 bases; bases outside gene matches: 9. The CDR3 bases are TGTGCCAGCAGCAATGGGGGGGAGCCGGAGACCCAGTACTTC. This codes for CASSNGGEPETQYF.

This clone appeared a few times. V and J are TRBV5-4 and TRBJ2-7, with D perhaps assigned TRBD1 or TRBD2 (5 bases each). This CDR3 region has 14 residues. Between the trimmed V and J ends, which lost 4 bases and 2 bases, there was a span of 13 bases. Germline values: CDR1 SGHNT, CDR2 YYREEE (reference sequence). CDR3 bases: TGTGCCAGCAGCATGGGACGGAGCACCTACGAGCAGTACTTC. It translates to CASSMGRSTYEQYF.

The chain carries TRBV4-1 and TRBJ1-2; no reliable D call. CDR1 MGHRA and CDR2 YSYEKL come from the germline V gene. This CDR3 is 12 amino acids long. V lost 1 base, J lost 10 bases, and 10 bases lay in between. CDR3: CASSQGGRDYTF. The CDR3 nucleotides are TGCGCCAGCAGCCAAGGCGGACGGGACTACACCTTC.

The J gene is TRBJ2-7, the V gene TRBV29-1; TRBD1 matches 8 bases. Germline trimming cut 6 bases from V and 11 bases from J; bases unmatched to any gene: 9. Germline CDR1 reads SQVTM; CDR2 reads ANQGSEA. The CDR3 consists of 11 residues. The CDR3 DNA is TGCAGCGTCGACGAAGGACAGGGAGAGTACTTC. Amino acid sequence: CSVDEGQGEYF.

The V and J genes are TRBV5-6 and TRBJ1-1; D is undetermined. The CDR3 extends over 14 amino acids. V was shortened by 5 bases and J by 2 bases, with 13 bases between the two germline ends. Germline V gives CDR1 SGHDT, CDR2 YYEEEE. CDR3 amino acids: CASRVAESNTEAFF. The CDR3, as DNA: TGTGCCAGCAGAGTGGCGGAATCAAACACTGAAGCTTTCTTT.

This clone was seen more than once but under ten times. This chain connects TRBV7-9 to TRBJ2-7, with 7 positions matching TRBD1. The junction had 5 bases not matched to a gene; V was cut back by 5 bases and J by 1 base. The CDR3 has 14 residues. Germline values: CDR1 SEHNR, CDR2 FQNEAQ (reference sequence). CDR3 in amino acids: CASSPRQGSYEQYF. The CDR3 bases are TGTGCCAGCAGCCCTAGACAGGGATCCTACGAGCAGTACTTC.

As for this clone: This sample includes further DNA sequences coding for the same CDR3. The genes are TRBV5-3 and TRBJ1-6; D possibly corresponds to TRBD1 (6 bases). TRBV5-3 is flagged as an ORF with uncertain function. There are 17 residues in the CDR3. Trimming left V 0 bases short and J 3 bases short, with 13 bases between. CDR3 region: CARSLAFRTVYNSPLHF. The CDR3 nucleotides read TGTGCCAGAAGCTTGGCCTTTCGGACAGTCTATAATTCACCCCTCCACTTT.

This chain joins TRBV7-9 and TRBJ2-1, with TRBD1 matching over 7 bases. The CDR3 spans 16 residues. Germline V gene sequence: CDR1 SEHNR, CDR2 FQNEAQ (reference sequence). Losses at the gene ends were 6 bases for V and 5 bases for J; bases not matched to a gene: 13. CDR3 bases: TGTGCCAGCAGACCACCGGGACAGTGGGGTCACAATGAGCAGTTCTTC. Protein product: CASRPPGQWGHNEQFF.

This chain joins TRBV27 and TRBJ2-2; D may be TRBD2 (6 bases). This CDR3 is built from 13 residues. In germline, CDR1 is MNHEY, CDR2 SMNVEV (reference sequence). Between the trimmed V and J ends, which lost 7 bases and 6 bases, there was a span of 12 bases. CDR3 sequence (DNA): TGTGCCAGCAAGTCGGCGGGACCCGGGGAGCTGTTTTTT. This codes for CASKSAGPGELFF.

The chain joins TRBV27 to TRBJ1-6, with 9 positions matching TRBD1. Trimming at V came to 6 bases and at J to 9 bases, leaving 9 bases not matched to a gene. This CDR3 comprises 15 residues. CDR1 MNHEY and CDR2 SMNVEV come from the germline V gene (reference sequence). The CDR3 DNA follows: TGTGCCAGCAGCCCAGAACAGGGGGCGCGTTCACCCCTCCACTTT. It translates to CASSPEQGARSPLHF.

In DNA, the CDR3 is TGTGCCAGCAGCTCCGGGGTTCTTCAGCCCCAGCATTTT. It encodes CASSSGVLQPQHF. The chain has TRBV5-6 and TRBJ1-5; D is ambiguous. Per germline, CDR1 SGHDT and CDR2 YYEEEE. Trimming stripped 3 bases from V and 6 bases from J, with 10 bases between. CDR3 length: 13 amino acids.

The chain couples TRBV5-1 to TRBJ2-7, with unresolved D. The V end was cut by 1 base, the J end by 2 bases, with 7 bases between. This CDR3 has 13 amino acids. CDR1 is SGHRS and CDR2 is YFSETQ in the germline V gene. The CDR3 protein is CASSLSYTYEQYF. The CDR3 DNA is TGCGCCAGCAGCTTGTCATACACCTACGAGCAGTACTTC.

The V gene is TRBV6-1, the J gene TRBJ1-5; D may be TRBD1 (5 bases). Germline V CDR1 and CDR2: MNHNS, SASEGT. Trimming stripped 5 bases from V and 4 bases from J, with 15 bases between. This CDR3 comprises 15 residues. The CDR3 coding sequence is TGTGCCAGCAGTTTCTACGACAGTCTAAATCAGCCCCAGCATTTT. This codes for CASSFYDSLNQPQHF.

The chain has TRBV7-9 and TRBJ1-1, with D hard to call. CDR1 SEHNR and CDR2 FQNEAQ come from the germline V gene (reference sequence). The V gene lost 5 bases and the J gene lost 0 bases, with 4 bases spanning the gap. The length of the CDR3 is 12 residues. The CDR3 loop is CASSAVNTEAFF. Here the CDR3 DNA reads TGTGCCAGCAGCGCAGTGAACACTGAAGCTTTCTTT. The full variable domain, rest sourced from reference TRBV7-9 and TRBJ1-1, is DTGVSQNPRHKITKRGQNVTFRCDPISEHNRLYWYRQTLGQGPEFLTYFQNEAQLEKSRLLSDRFSAERPKGSFSTLEIQRTEQGDSAMYLCASSAVNTEAFFGQGTRLTVV.

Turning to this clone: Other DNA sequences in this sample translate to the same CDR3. CDR3 in amino acids: CASSQDRGNYGYTF. CDR3 bases: TGCGCCAGCAGCCAAGATCGGGGGAACTATGGCTACACCTTC. V usage is TRBV4-1 and J usage is TRBJ1-2; perhaps TRBD1 as D (5 bases). Germline V gene sequence: CDR1 MGHRA, CDR2 YSYEKL. With 0 bases removed from V and 2 bases from J, the gap between germline ends came to 7 bases. The CDR3 loop spans 14 amino acids.

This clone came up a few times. CDR3 sequence reads: CASSLQGANYGYTF. In DNA, the CDR3 is TGTGCCAGCAGTTTACAGGGGGCTAACTATGGCTACACCTTC. The V call is TRBV6-9, the J call TRBJ1-2; the match to TRBD1 covers 8 bases. CDR3 length: 14 amino acids. The trim removed 4 bases at V and 0 bases at J, leaving 1 base unmatched. CDR1 is MNHGY and CDR2 is SVAAGI in the germline V gene.